These 24 T cell receptor beta chains share one sample of origin, sequenced in a study of T cell repertoires in ileal Crohn's disease. Data came from immunoSEQ multiplex PCR; TCRdb stores just in-frame clones and leaves some out. The table shows approximately 17,000 clones, with about 86% occurring only once. The sample comprised ileal tissue. The receptors derive from an adult with Crohn's disease.

The chain uses TRBV9 and TRBJ2-3; TRBD1 matches 7 bases. Germline V lookup: CDR1 SGDLS, CDR2 YYNGEE. The CDR3 consists of 15 residues. V was pared by 4 bases and J by 5 bases, with 10 bases of the junction left unmatched. Here the CDR3 DNA reads TGTGCCAGCAGCAACCGGGACAGTAATATAGATACGCAGTATTTT. Protein: CASSNRDSNIDTQYF.

This clone was detected a few times. The chain uses TRBV18 and TRBJ1-2; 10 nucleotides agree with TRBD1. Germline trimming cut 3 bases from V and 4 bases from J; bases unmatched to any gene: 11. The CDR3 totals 17 residues. The germline CDR1 and CDR2 sequences are KGHSH and LQKENI. The CDR3 reads CASSPGTGATILYGYTF. For the CDR3, the DNA is TGTGCCAGCTCACCTGGGACAGGGGCAACGATTCTCTATGGCTACACCTTC. Drawing the rest from reference TRBV18 and TRBJ1-2, the complete variable domain is NAGVMQNPRHLVRRRGQEARLRCSPMKGHSHVYWYRQLPEEGLKFMVYLQKENIIDESGMPKERFSAEFPKEGPSILRIQQVVRGDSAAYFCASSPGTGATILYGYTFGSGTRLTVV.

The chain combines TRBV7-8 with TRBJ2-6, with D possibly matching TRBD1 (6 bases). Germline V gene sequence: CDR1 SGHVS, CDR2 FQNEAQ. V dropped 4 bases and J dropped 1 base, with 11 bases sitting between them. The CDR3 loop spans 16 amino acids. The CDR3 nucleotides are TGTGCCAGCAGCTACCTAACAGGGTCTGGGGCCAACGTCCTGACTTTC. It translates to CASSYLTGSGANVLTF.

CDR3 amino acids: CASSAIQGTYEQYF. The CDR3 coding sequence is TGTGCCAGCAGTGCCATACAGGGGACCTACGAGCAGTACTTC. The genes are TRBV6-5 and TRBJ2-7; 7 nucleotides align to TRBD1. The germline V gene has CDR1 MNHEY and CDR2 SVGAGI. After removal of 5 bases from V and 2 bases from J, the junction contained 6 bases not matched to a gene. The CDR3 runs 14 residues.

The chain employs TRBV27 and TRBJ2-7; tentative D call: TRBD1 (5 bases). Germline V gene sequence: CDR1 MNHEY, CDR2 SMNVEV (reference sequence). V shed 2 bases and J shed 2 bases, with 13 bases lying between them. The CDR3 covers 15 residues. CDR3 coding DNA: TGTGCCAGCAGTTTAAAGGGGTGGAGCGCCTACGAGCAGTACTTC. Translating gives CASSLKGWSAYEQYF.

The genes are TRBV5-6 and TRBJ1-2, with 7 bases identical to TRBD1. Losses at the gene ends were 0 bases for V and 4 bases for J; bases not matched to a gene: 9. Germline V gives CDR1 SGHDT, CDR2 YYEEEE. This CDR3 spans 16 amino acids. CDR3 coding DNA: TGTGCCAGCAGCTTGGCCGGCAGGGGGGAATTCTATGGCTACACCTTC. Translated, it gives CASSLAGRGEFYGYTF.

This chain's CDR3 is CASSPQGTGELFF. The CDR3 DNA is TGTGCCAGCAGCCCACAGGGGACGGGGGAGCTGTTTTTT. This chain connects TRBV14 to TRBJ2-2; TRBD1 matches 7 bases. Germline lookup yields CDR1 SGHDN and CDR2 FVKESK. The CDR3 length is 13 residues. V lost 4 bases and J lost 8; bases outside the gene matches: 4.

V usage is TRBV7-9 and J usage is TRBJ2-7; D remains ambiguous. Trimming took 6 bases from V and 1 from J, leaving 7 bases between them. CDR1 is SEHNR and CDR2 is FQNEAQ in the germline V gene (reference sequence). The CDR3 totals 12 residues. The DNA of the CDR3 is TGTGCCAGCAGGGGCGAGTCCTACGAGCAGTACTTC. Its translation is CASRGESYEQYF. Complete variable domain (other parts from reference TRBV7-9 and TRBJ2-7): DTGVSQNPRHKITKRGQNVTFRCDPISEHNRLYWYRQTLGQGPEFLTYFQNEAQLEKSRLLSDRFSAERPKGSFSTLEIQRTEQGDSAMYLCASRGESYEQYFGPGTRLTVT.

This clone came up a few times. This chain uses TRBV7-2 with TRBJ1-1, with D possibly being TRBD1 (5 bases). V gave up 1 base and J gave up 4 bases, with 10 bases separating them. The CDR3 consists of 14 residues. CDR1 and CDR2 (germline): SGHTA, FQGNSA. The CDR3 nucleotides are TGTGCCAGCAGCTTAGTGGCGCAGGGCACTGAAGCTTTCTTT. Its translation: CASSLVAQGTEAFF.

The chain recombines TRBV4-1 with TRBJ2-5, with 8 positions matching TRBD2. With V trimmed by 1 base and J by 3 bases, 4 bases remained unmatched. Germline V CDR1 and CDR2: MGHRA, YSYEKL. The length of the CDR3 is 15 residues. The CDR3 nucleotides read TGCGCCAGCAGCCAAGCTCCAGCGGGAGAAGAGACCCAGTACTTC. Translating it yields CASSQAPAGEETQYF.

This clone was seen a handful of times. CDR3 amino acids: CASSPSEGVSQQPQHF. In nucleotides, the CDR3 is TGTGCCAGCTCACCTTCCGAGGGGGTCAGTCAACAGCCCCAGCATTTT. The chain recombines TRBV18 with TRBJ1-5; D perhaps matches TRBD1 (6 bases). Between the trimmed V and J ends, which lost 3 bases and 7 bases, there was a span of 19 bases. The germline V gene has CDR1 KGHSH and CDR2 LQKENI. This CDR3 contains 16 residues.

Only one count was recorded for this clone. This sequence joins TRBV6-4 and TRBJ1-1; perhaps TRBD1 as D (6 bases). The ends were cut back, 6 bases at V and 3 bases at J, with 11 bases in the middle. The V gene's germline CDR1 is MRHNA and CDR2 SNTAGT. The CDR3 has 13 amino acids. The CDR3 DNA is TGTGCCAGCAGCCCAGGGGCTCACACTGAAGCTTTCTTT. Its protein is CASSPGAHTEAFF.

Only one count was recorded for this clone. The V and J genes are TRBV6-1 and TRBJ1-5; D remains ambiguous. The V gene lost 6 bases and the J gene lost 7 bases, with 13 bases spanning the gap. Germline V gene data show CDR1 as MNHNS and CDR2 as SASEGT. This CDR3 is 13 amino acids long. In nucleotides, the CDR3 is TGTGCCAGCAGCCCCATTAAGAGCCAGCCCCAGCATTTT. It encodes CASSPIKSQPQHF.

This clone was observed a single time. This chain links TRBV7-3 with TRBJ2-5, with 11 positions matching TRBD2. V shed 5 bases and J 5 bases; nucleotides not matched to a gene: 7. CDR3 length: 15 amino acids. Germline values: CDR1 SGHTA, CDR2 FQGTGA. CDR3 DNA: TGTGCCAGCAGCGCAACTAGCGGGAGCTTGGAGACCCAGTACTTC. This translates into CASSATSGSLETQYF.

This sequence joins TRBV2 and TRBJ2-1, with D possibly TRBD1 on 6 matching bases. Germline CDR1 reads SNHLY; CDR2 reads FYNNEI. The CDR3 covers 13 residues. The V gene lost 2 bases and the J gene lost 6 bases, with 8 bases spanning the gap. The CDR3 sequence: CASSEWGRNEQFF. The CDR3 DNA is TGTGCCAGCAGTGAATGGGGGCGCAATGAGCAGTTCTTC.

V and J are TRBV5-4 and TRBJ2-7, with 10 bases identical to TRBD1. The CDR3 loop spans 14 amino acids. Unmatched junction bases numbered 8, after V lost 4 bases and J lost 7 bases. From germline, CDR1 is SGHNT and CDR2 YYREEE (reference sequence). Written as DNA, the CDR3 is TGTGCCAGCAGCCCGGGACAGGGGAGAGGGGAGCAGTACTTC. This gives the protein CASSPGQGRGEQYF.

The chain uses TRBV5-1 and TRBJ1-1; D may be TRBD1 (5 bases). There are 13 residues in the CDR3. CDR1 is SGHRS, CDR2 YFSETQ, per germline. Trimming removed 0 bases from V and 7 bases from J, with 10 bases in between. As DNA, the CDR3 is TGCGCCAGCAGCTTGGAGGCAGGGCGTGAAGCTTTCTTT. This translates into CASSLEAGREAFF.

The gene calls are TRBV4-1 and TRBJ2-6; TRBD2 matches at 8 bases. CDR3 length: 19 amino acids. Germline lookup yields CDR1 MGHRA and CDR2 YSYEKL. J was trimmed by 2 bases and V by 8 bases; bases with no gene match: 17. The CDR3 DNA sequence: TGCGCCAGCGATCGCTCCTGGAGCGGGAGAGGCGCTGGGGCCAACGTCCTGACTTTC. Its translation is CASDRSWSGRGAGANVLTF.

A note on this clone: Germline is not matched at one junction end, which may reflect a read error. This chain joins TRBV5-6 and TRBJ2-3, with TRBD1 identical over 8 bases. Germline lookup yields CDR1 SGHDT and CDR2 YYEEEE. This CDR3 has 11 residues. This CDR3 reads CASSGTGPRDF. The CDR3 DNA is TGTGCCAGCAGCGGGACAGGCCCAAGGGATTTT.

This chain joins TRBV11-2 and TRBJ2-7; no clear D. This CDR3 region has 11 residues. The germline V gene encodes CDR1 SGHAT and CDR2 FQNNGV. Trimming took 4 bases from V and 3 from J, leaving 4 bases between them. CDR3 in DNA: TGTGCCAGCAGCTCCTACTACGAGCAGTACTTC. It translates to CASSSYYEQYF.

The chain uses TRBV10-1 and TRBJ2-3, with 7 bases identical to TRBD1. V lost 5 bases and J lost 2; bases outside the gene matches: 4. Germline lookup yields CDR1 WNHNN and CDR2 SYGVQD (reference sequence). CDR3 length equals 14 residues. Here the CDR3 DNA reads TGCGCCAGCAGTCGGGACAGCCTCACAGATACGCAGTATTTT. Its translation is CASSRDSLTDTQYF.

J is TRBJ1-4 and V is TRBV7-9; D ambiguous. The germline V gene has CDR1 SEHNR and CDR2 FQNEAQ (reference sequence). The CDR3 runs 15 residues. Trimming removed 5 bases from V and 0 bases from J, with 10 bases in between. The DNA for the CDR3 is TGTGCCAGCAGCCGACCGGGGTCAACTAATGAAAAACTGTTTTTT. This encodes CASSRPGSTNEKLFF.

The chain links TRBV6-5 to TRBJ1-1; TRBD1 matches at 7 bases. J gave up 5 bases and V 10 bases, and 10 bases lay outside the gene matches. The CDR3 covers 13 residues. Germline CDR1 reads MNHEY; CDR2 reads SVGAGI. In nucleotides, the CDR3 is TGTGCCATCCGACAGGGACAGAAAACTGAAGCTTTCTTT. Residues: CAIRQGQKTEAFF.

With respect to this clone: Germline is not matched at one junction end, which may reflect a read error. The CDR3 reads CASPPSSGISSYNEQFF. CDR3 sequence (DNA): TGTGCCAGCCCACCATCTAGCGGGATAAGCTCCTACAATGAGCAGTTCTTC. The chain carries TRBV18 and TRBJ2-1, with TRBD2 matching 9 bases. Germline V gives CDR1 KGHSH, CDR2 LQKENI. The CDR3 is 17 amino acids.